Presented here are 5 T cell receptor beta chains from one specimen sequenced in a study of T cell responses to AZD1222 COVID-19 vaccine. TCRdb's table, derived via immunoSEQ multiplex PCR, lists solely in-frame clones and lacks some. The data show 150,000 to 250,000 clones, roughly 92% seen once. This specimen consisted of peripheral blood, obtained 28 days after the second AZD1222 dose. Receptors were obtained from an adult who received the AZD1222 COVID-19 vaccine.

This clone came up once. This rearrangement joins TRBV12-5 to TRBJ2-1; 9 positions agree with TRBD1. The CDR3 loop spans 17 amino acids. Trimming took 2 bases from V and 7 from J; bases not matched to a gene: 12. CDR1 and CDR2 from the germline V gene are LGHNT and FRNRAP. The CDR3 region is CASGLPNGTGRLNEQFF. CDR3 coding DNA: TGTGCTAGTGGTTTGCCAAACGGGACAGGGAGGTTAAATGAGCAGTTCTTC.

This chain links TRBV28 with TRBJ1-2; D ambiguous. The length of the CDR3 is 13 residues. V lost 9 bases and J 4 bases, leaving 15 bases between the germline ends. The germline V gene encodes CDR1 MDHEN and CDR2 SYDVKM. The CDR3 DNA follows: TGTGCCAGTTATCGGGGTCTGGCCTATGGCTACACCTTC. Translation gives CASYRGLAYGYTF.

The chain uses TRBV11-2 and TRBJ2-7; 13 nucleotides line up with TRBD2. The CDR3 totals 19 residues. With V trimmed by 3 bases and J by 6 bases, 17 bases remained unmatched. Germline V gives CDR1 SGHAT, CDR2 FQNNGV. The CDR3 spells CASSLGLAGRGFRMSEQYF. The CDR3 nucleotides read TGTGCCAGCAGCTTGGGACTAGCGGGAAGGGGCTTCCGTATGTCCGAGCAGTACTTC.

The chain is built from TRBV9 and TRBJ1-2; D gene uncertain. This CDR3 is built from 13 residues. Germline V gene sequence: CDR1 SGDLS, CDR2 YYNGEE. V shed 3 bases and J shed 0 bases, with 6 bases lying between them. The CDR3 DNA is TGTGCCAGCAGCGACAGAGCTAACTATGGCTACACCTTC. Amino acids: CASSDRANYGYTF.

This CDR3 is CASSIGGANVLTF. In nucleotides, the CDR3 is TGTGCCAGCAGTATTGGGGGGGCCAACGTCCTGACTTTC. The rearrangement links TRBV12-3 or TRBV12-4 to TRBJ2-6; D not resolved. This CDR3 comprises 13 residues. Trimming shortened V by 5 bases and J by 4 bases, and 6 bases separated the two germline ends.